This TCR beta chain was sequenced during a study of cytomegalovirus exposure and HLA in healthy donors. Study context: Within an early data release were about 90 million unique TCRs drawn from HLA-typed donors.

Notes on the study in general: What a later analysis reportedly showed was that an Asian-associated ancestry cluster had fewer N-insertions than the 666-donor mean. Indistinguishable V segments, including TRBV6-2 and TRBV6-3, were excluded.

A note on this clone: Its matching antigen is unknown.

Trimming pared 0 bases from V and 3 bases from J, leaving 9 bases between. The CDR3 is 15 residues long. Germline V gene sequence: CDR1 LNHNV, CDR2 YYDKDF (reference sequence). The PCR was carried out with 60 Vbeta primers and 13 Jbeta primers. Libraries were prepared by immunoSEQ multiplex PCR; TCRdb keeps only in-frame clonotypes and omits some of them. The sample has roughly 45,000 clones, 64% seen once; the top ten hold roughly 8.9%. The source is a human donor in good health. The rearrangement uses TRBV15 and TRBJ1-5, with a tentative D call TRBD1 (5 bases). The sequenced sample consisted of PBMCs. CDR3 sequence (DNA): TGTGCCACCAGCAGAGATGGGGCAGCCAATCAGCCCCAGCATTTT. Amino acid sequence: CATSRDGAANQPQHF.